These 18 T cell receptor delta chains were all obtained from the same sample, sequenced in a study of gamma-delta T cells after stem cell transplantation. With CATT, TCRdb re-called clones from the RT-PCR reads. This sample has fewer than 12,000 delta-chain clones, with 1.3% found just once. Sequencing was performed on gamma-delta T cells. The receptors come from a human donor. It is not recorded whose cells these are; they may come from a transplant donor.

This clone was seen many times. In the same sample, other DNA sequences code for this CDR3. The chain links TRDV2 to TRDJ1; 12 positions match TRDD3. CDR3 size: 15 residues. Trimming removed 3 bases from V and 8 bases from J; junction bases left unmatched: 9. CDR1 and CDR2 from the germline V gene are GEAIGNYY and EKD. The CDR3 loop is CACDGVLGDTRKLIF. DNA for the CDR3: TGTGCCTGTGACGGGGTACTGGGGGATACTAGAAAACTCATCTTT.

Relative to its sample, this clone is medium-sized. V is TRDV2 and J is TRDJ1; 10 bases agree with TRDD3. The V gene's germline CDR1 is GEAIGNYY and CDR2 EKD. V lost 0 bases and J lost 0; bases outside the gene matches: 18. There are 21 residues in the CDR3. DNA of the CDR3: TGTGCCTGTGACACCTTGTCCAGTACTGGGGGATCTGGCCTCTACACCGATAAACTCATCTTT. Translated: CACDTLSSTGGSGLYTDKLIF.

This clone was seen repeatedly, ten times or more. The likely explanation is a read error, given a far larger clone one base away. The DNA of the CDR3 is TGTGCCTGTGACGCCGTAGGGGGGATACGGTACACCGATAAACTCATCTTT. It encodes CACDAVGGIRYTDKLIF. This chain links TRDV2 with TRDJ1; 10 bases line up with TRDD3. Germline V lookup: CDR1 GEAIGNYY, CDR2 EKD. V dropped 3 bases and J dropped 0; count of bases not matched to a gene: 9. The CDR3 spans 17 residues.

This clone was seen only a few times. This sequence is one base from a far larger clone and is likely a read error. This same CDR3 is encoded by further DNA sequences in the sample. The J gene is TRDJ1, the V gene TRDV2; tentative D call: TRDD3 (5 bases). CDR3 length equals 16 residues. CDR1 GEAIGNYY and CDR2 EKD come from the germline V gene. V lost 0 bases and J lost 2, with 15 bases in between. In DNA form, the CDR3 reads TGTGCCTGTGACACCGTGGTGGGGAAGTATACCGATAAACTCATCTTT. It yields the protein CACDTVVGKYTDKLIF.

As to this clone: It is likely a read error: a sequence one base away is far more abundant. This same CDR3 is encoded by further DNA sequences in the sample. This chain joins TRDV2 and TRDJ1, with 12 bases matching TRDD3. The V segment lost 1 base and the J segment 3 bases; nucleotides outside the gene matches: 11. Looked up from germline, CDR1 is GEAIGNYY and CDR2 is EKD. The CDR3 is made up of 18 amino acids. The CDR3 nucleotides read TGTGCCTGTGACACAGTACTGGGGGATACTCGAGGGGCCGATAAACTCATCTTT. It codes for CACDTVLGDTRGADKLIF.

In this sample, this clone turned up a few times. This may be a read error: a much more frequent sequence differs by one nucleotide. Other DNA variants within this sample encode the same CDR3. V gene TRDV2 combines with J gene TRDJ1; 10 bases fit TRDD3. Germline lookup yields CDR1 GEAIGNYY and CDR2 EKD. This CDR3 is 19 amino acids long. CDR3 DNA sequence: TGTGCTTGTGACACGATTTCTCGGGGGATACGCGGAGACATCGATAAACTCATCTTT. This sequence encodes CACDTISRGIRGDIDKLIF.

This clone was counted a few times. The TCRdb record carries a much larger clone's protein, which differs from this DNA's translation at residue 11; a read error is the likely cause, and the protein listed here is the DNA translation. This sequence joins TRDV2 and TRDJ1; the D is unclear. The CDR3 loop spans 19 amino acids. Germline CDR1 is GEAIGNYY and CDR2 is EKD. Deletions cut 0 bases from V and 0 bases from J, with 22 bases between. DNA of the CDR3: TGTGCCTGTGACACCCTCTCTGCCCTTGTACCAAGGCACACCGATAAACTCATCTTT. It yields the protein CACDTLSALVPRHTDKLIF.

This clone was counted only a few times. This likely stems from a read error, as it lies one base from a far larger clone. Different DNA sequences within this sample yield the same CDR3. The rearrangement links TRDV2 to TRDJ1; D remains ambiguous. Germline lookup yields CDR1 GEAIGNYY and CDR2 EKD. V gave up 0 bases and J gave up 5 bases, with 15 bases separating them. The CDR3 runs 15 residues. The CDR3 sequence is CACDTAGDSRDKLIF. Written as DNA, the CDR3 is TGTGCCTGTGACACCGCTGGAGATTCTAGGGATAAACTCATCTTT.

To note about this clone: A much more abundant neighbour one base away suggests this may be a read error. The same CDR3 is also encoded by other DNA sequences in this sample. The chain carries TRDV2 and TRDJ1, with 10 bases identical to TRDD3. This CDR3 region has 15 residues. Germline lookup yields CDR1 GEAIGNYY and CDR2 EKD. DNA for the CDR3: TGCGCCTGTGACACCTGGGGGATATCGGACGATAAACTCATCTTT. It specifies CACDTWGISDDKLIF.

Remarks on this clone: TCRdb assigns this DNA the protein of a much larger clone, which departs from its translation at residue 9; this likely reflects a read error, and the protein shown comes from translating the DNA. V gene TRDV2 combines with J gene TRDJ1; D remains unclear. V lost 0 bases and J lost 0, with 16 bases in between. Per germline, CDR1 GEAIGNYY and CDR2 EKD. The CDR3 has 17 amino acids. As DNA, the CDR3 is TGTGCCTGTGACACCGTGGGTGGGAGACCCGACACCGATAAACTCATCTTT. This encodes CACDTVGGRPDTDKLIF.

This clone occurred many times. Other DNA sequences in this specimen translate into the identical CDR3. The chain is built from TRDV2 and TRDJ1; TRDD3 matches 10 bases. V lost 1 base to trimming and J lost 4 bases; unmatched junction nucleotides: 17. Looked up from germline, CDR1 is GEAIGNYY and CDR2 is EKD. CDR3 length equals 19 residues. The CDR3 protein is CACDTISRGIRGDIDKLIF. The CDR3 nucleotides read TGTGCCTGTGACACGATTTCTCGGGGGATACGCGGAGACATCGATAAACTCATCTTT.

About this clone: This DNA's translation differs at residue 9 from TCRdb's protein, which comes from a much larger clone; a read error is likely, and the protein shown is translated from the DNA. This rearrangement joins TRDV2 to TRDJ1, with 7 bases that match TRDD3. The germline gives CDR1 GEAIGNYY, CDR2 EKD. The CDR3 covers 15 residues. J gave up 0 bases and V 3 bases, and 6 bases lay outside the gene matches. In DNA, the CDR3 is TGTGCCTGTGACGAGTGGGGGAGGGACACCGATAAACTCATCTTT. Residues: CACDEWGRDTDKLIF.

In this sample, this clone turned up many times. The CDR3 DNA follows: TGTGCCTGTGACACTTGGGGGATACCCGGTGAGACCGATAAACTCATCTTT. It specifies CACDTWGIPGETDKLIF. The V call is TRDV2, the J call TRDJ1; 10 bases map to TRDD3. After removal of 1 base from V and 2 bases from J, the junction contained 9 bases not matched to a gene. This CDR3 region has 17 residues. The V gene's germline CDR1 is GEAIGNYY and CDR2 EKD.

Only a few counts were recorded for this clone. A far larger clone is a single base away, which makes a read error likely. The chain joins TRDV2 to TRDJ1; D is possibly TRDD3 (5 bases). The germline CDR1 and CDR2 sequences are GEAIGNYY and EKD. V was clipped by 0 bases and J by 3 bases, with 31 bases between them. The CDR3 consists of 21 residues. As DNA, the CDR3 is TGTGCCTGTGACACCGTCGCTTCAGTAATGGGGACAGCCATAGCAGCCGATAAACTCATCTTT. Translated, it gives CACDTVASVMGTAIAADKLIF.

This clone is deemed medium-sized. The chain's CDR3 is CACDPLWGIQADKLIF. For the CDR3, the DNA is TGTGCCTGTGACCCCCTCTGGGGGATACAAGCCGATAAACTCATCTTT. The chain links TRDV2 to TRDJ1, with 11 bases matching TRDD3. The CDR3 spans 16 residues. Germline V gene sequence: CDR1 GEAIGNYY, CDR2 EKD. V dropped 3 bases and J dropped 3; count of bases not matched to a gene: 8.

A few counts support this clone. The protein held in TCRdb is that of a much larger clone and does not match this DNA's translation at residue 10, likely because of a read error; the protein shown is translated from the DNA. This rearrangement joins TRDV2 to TRDJ1; D ambiguous. The V end was cut by 0 bases, the J end by 0 bases, with 22 bases between. The CDR3 loop spans 19 amino acids. The germline CDR1 and CDR2 sequences are GEAIGNYY and EKD. The CDR3 is CACDTVSETEGKYTDKLIF. The CDR3 bases are TGTGCCTGTGACACCGTGTCCGAAACTGAGGGAAAGTACACCGATAAACTCATCTTT.

Points on this clone: TCRdb attributes to this sequence the protein of a much larger clone, which differs from the DNA translation at residue 13; a read error is likely, and the protein displayed is translated from the DNA. V is TRDV2 and J is TRDJ1; tentatively, D is TRDD3 (5 bases). CDR3 length: 16 residues. Germline CDR1 and CDR2: GEAIGNYY and EKD. The CDR3 nucleotides are TGTGCCTGTGACAGGGTGGGGACCCCCGGCGCCGATGAACTCATCTTT. This gives the protein CACDRVGTPGADELIF.

This clone was observed many times. The chain combines TRDV2 with TRDJ1; D perhaps matches TRDD3 (6 bases). The germline V and J ends were trimmed by 0 bases and 0 bases, with 19 bases remaining between them. The CDR3 runs 18 residues. Germline V CDR1 and CDR2: GEAIGNYY, EKD. The CDR3 loop is CACDTVSRGGLYTDKLIF. In DNA form, the CDR3 reads TGTGCCTGTGACACCGTTTCTCGTGGGGGTTTGTACACCGATAAACTCATCTTT.